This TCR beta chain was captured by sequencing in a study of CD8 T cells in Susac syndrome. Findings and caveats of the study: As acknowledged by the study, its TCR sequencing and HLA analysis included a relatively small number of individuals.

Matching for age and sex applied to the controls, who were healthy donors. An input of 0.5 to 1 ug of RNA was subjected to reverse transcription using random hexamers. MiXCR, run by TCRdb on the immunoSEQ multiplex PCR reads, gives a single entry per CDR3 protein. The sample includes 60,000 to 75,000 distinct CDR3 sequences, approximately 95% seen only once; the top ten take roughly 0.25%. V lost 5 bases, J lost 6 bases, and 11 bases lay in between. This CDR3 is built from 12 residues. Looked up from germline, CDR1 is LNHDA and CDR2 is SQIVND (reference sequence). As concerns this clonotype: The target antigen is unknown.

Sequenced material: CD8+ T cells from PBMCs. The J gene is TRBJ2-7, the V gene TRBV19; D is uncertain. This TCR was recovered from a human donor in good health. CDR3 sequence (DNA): TGTGCCAGTAGTCCCCTCCTGGGCGAGCAGTACTTC. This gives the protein CASSPLLGEQYF.